The entry that follows covers one T cell receptor beta chain sequence. Its target is not known. Thawed PBMCs were rested overnight at 37°C with 200 to 250 IU/ml IL-2 before regulatory T cell sorting. The source of the sample is a study of Tregs in tolerant kidney transplant recipients. Study results and limitations: Biological reproducibility was not directly addressed, but technical replication error appeared minimal.

V gave up 4 bases and J gave up 2 bases, with 27 bases separating them. The CDR3 runs to 19 residues. The germline gives CDR1 MGHRA, CDR2 YSYEKL. The assay was immunoSEQ multiplex PCR, and TCRdb's table has in-frame clones only and misses some. The sample lists 50,000 to 80,000 clones; around 98% were seen once. The sequencing here drew on Tregs from blood, taken before the transplant. This chain joins TRBV4-1 and TRBJ2-7; D may be TRBD2 (7 bases). This sequence was found in a human donor who received a combined kidney and bone marrow transplant. The CDR3 DNA sequence: TGCGCCAGCAGCCCAAGGGGGGAGGGTATGAGGTCCGGGGCCTACGAGCAGTACTTC. It yields the protein CASSPRGEGMRSGAYEQYF.